The T cell receptor beta chain described here comes from a study of PD-1 blockade in classical Hodgkin lymphoma (dated by TCRdb to between 2020 and 2021). Context from the whole study: Nivolumab dosing was 3 mg/kg intravenously every 2 weeks, continuing until either disease progression or unacceptable toxicity. A peripheral blood immune signature of response to PD-1 blockade in classical Hodgkin lymphoma was defined using TCR beta sequencing and CyTOF. General study outcomes and caveats: Baseline TCR diversity was reported to be lower in newly diagnosed patients than in healthy donors and to be lower still in relapsed/refractory patients. By C4D1, a significant rise was seen in CD4+ TCR diversity but not in CD8+ TCR diversity (p=0.0027 vs p=0.16), and the rise was most apparent among complete responders (p=0.02). The study was restricted to a single clinical trial cohort, and the causes of repertoire differences, possibly disease activity or prior therapy, were left undefined. Among trial patients, those achieving complete response had baseline diversity similar to that of newly diagnosed patients, while diversity was significantly lower in partial responders and progressors. Lower diversity was seen in patients whose nivolumab began less than 1 year after ASCT, and these patients were left out of later analyses so that immune reconstitution would not confound the results.

The Qiagen DNeasy kit was used to extract genomic DNA from unsorted PBMCs and from the negatively selected CD4+ and CD8+ fractions. Amplification of TCR beta CDR3 regions was done by immunoSEQ multiplex PCR with primers that anneal to V and J segments. Amplification bias was minimized using a synthetic immune receptor repertoire, and residual bias was removed computationally after sequencing. For the original study's pipeline: Repertoire diversity was quantified as the Shannon entropy index using custom Python scripts. Unsorted, CD4+ and CD8+ repertoires were analyzed separately, except for combined analyses in which CD4+ and CD8+ sequences were merged in silico. A clone counted as expanded when the clone's frequency after treatment rose at least 2-fold relative to C1D1, and clones undetected at baseline were given a pseudocount of 0.5. Singleton clones were defined as clones with 0 or 1 copy at C1D1, and non-singleton clones were defined as clones with 2 or more copies. Clones expanded in unsorted samples were labelled as CD4+, CD8+ or unknown by matching protein sequences in sorted samples from the same patient. Wilcoxon tests on paired samples were used to test changes in diversity from C1D1 to C4D1. TCRdb's version of the immuneACCESS table is confined to in-frame rearrangements and falls short of the full clone set. An unresolved V gene accounts for under half of the shortfall where checked; the remainder is of unknown origin. That table is the source of V, J and clone size, and D and trimming were worked out from the DNA. This sample holds about 14,000 clones; roughly 80% were observed only once. The ten largest clones represent roughly 24% of the sample.

CDR1 SGHAT and CDR2 FQNNGV were looked up in the germline V gene. V trim: 2 bases; J trim: 8 bases; unmatched bases: 10. From the cysteine through the phenylalanine, the CDR3 covers 15 amino acids. The entry retains the CDR3 DNA only, 45 bases that are in frame from base 1. According to the study, the label for this sample's time point signals: cycle 2 day 1 (C2D1) of nivolumab. Relapse after autologous stem cell transplantation had occurred in all trial patients, and cohorts A, B and C were distinguished by prior brentuximab vedotin exposure. A total of over 55 patients with relapsed/refractory classical Hodgkin lymphoma made up the trial cohort, and each patient's best overall response was complete response, partial response or progressive disease. In the multi-cohort phase II CheckMate 205 trial, trial patients received single-agent nivolumab. Best overall response was determined by an independent review committee according to the 2007 International Working Group response criteria. Trial PBMCs were collected just before the start of nivolumab (C1D1) and during therapy at cycle 2 day 1 and cycle 4 day 1. After peripheral blood was drawn into 8 mL Vacutainer Cell Preparation Tubes, PBMCs were isolated by centrifugation and then cryopreserved.

This clone was detected only once. Its antigen remains unidentified. Per-base qualities were not stored, and no clone one base away is much larger. This sequence uses TRBV11-2 and TRBJ2-3, with TRBD2 matching 7 junction bases. The source material was peripheral blood mononuclear cells (PBMCs), sampled before the second cycle of nivolumab. The sequence was obtained from a human donor with classical Hodgkin lymphoma. The CDR3 sequence is CASSLNQGGAGTQYF. The DNA is as follows: TGTGCCAGCAGCTTAAACCAGGGAGGGGCAGGTACGCAGTATTTT.